The sequence of this T cell receptor (beta chain) was determined in a study of PD-1 blockade in classical Hodgkin lymphoma. Study outcomes and limitations: Compared with healthy donors, newly diagnosed patients reportedly showed lower baseline TCR diversity. With respect to the repertoire differences, their causes, possibly disease activity or prior therapy, remain undefined. Lower baseline TCR diversity marked trial partial responders and progressors.

Trimming removed 2 bases at V and 9 bases at J, with 14 bases between. Germline V gene data show CDR1 as MNHNY and CDR2 as SVGAGI (reference sequence). The CDR3 contains 13 residues. Every patient was affected by relapse after autologous stem cell transplantation, while exposure to brentuximab vedotin was not uniform. On this clone itself: Its antigen is as yet unknown.

Here immunoSEQ multiplex PCR was the method, and the copy in TCRdb shows in-frame clones only, minus some. The data hold around 24,000 clones, with around 70% observed a single time. The specimen was peripheral blood mononuclear cells (PBMCs), collected before the second cycle of nivolumab. The clonotype was recovered from a human donor with classical Hodgkin lymphoma. This chain uses TRBV6-6 with TRBJ2-7, with D possibly being TRBD2 (6 bases). The CDR3 spells CASSYGAGRAQYF. The CDR3, as DNA: TGTGCCAGCAGTTACGGGGCGGGGCGGGCGCAGTACTTC.